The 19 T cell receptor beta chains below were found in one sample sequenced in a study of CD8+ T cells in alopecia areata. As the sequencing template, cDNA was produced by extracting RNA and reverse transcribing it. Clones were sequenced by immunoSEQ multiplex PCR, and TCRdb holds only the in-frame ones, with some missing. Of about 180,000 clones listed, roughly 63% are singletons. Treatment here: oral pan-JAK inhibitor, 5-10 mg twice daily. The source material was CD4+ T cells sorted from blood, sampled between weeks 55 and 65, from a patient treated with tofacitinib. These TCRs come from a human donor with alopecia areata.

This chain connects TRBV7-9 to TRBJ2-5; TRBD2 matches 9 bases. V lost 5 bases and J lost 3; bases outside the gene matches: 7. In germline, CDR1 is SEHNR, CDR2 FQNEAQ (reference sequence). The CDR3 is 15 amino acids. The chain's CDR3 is CASSPLGLAEETQYF. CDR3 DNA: TGTGCCAGCAGCCCCCTGGGACTAGCAGAAGAGACCCAGTACTTC.

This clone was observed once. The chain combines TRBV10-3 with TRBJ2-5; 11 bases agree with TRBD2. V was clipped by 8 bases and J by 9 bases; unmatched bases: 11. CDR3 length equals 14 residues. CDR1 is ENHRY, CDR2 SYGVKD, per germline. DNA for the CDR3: TGTGCCATCTCTCTAGCGGGGGGCCAGGGGGCCCAGTACTTC. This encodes CAISLAGGQGAQYF.

The CDR3 reads CASSLDGQGNSPLHF. The CDR3 nucleotides are TGCGCCAGCAGCTTGGATGGACAGGGGAATTCACCCCTCCACTTT. The chain is built from TRBV5-1 and TRBJ1-6; 9 bases align to TRBD1. CDR3 length: 15 residues. The trim removed 0 bases at V and 7 bases at J, leaving 2 bases unmatched. Germline values: CDR1 SGHRS, CDR2 YFSETQ. The complete variable domain, with remaining parts taken from reference TRBV5-1 and TRBJ1-6, reads KAGVTQTPRYLIKTRGQQVTLSCSPISGHRSVSWYQQTPGQGLQFLFEYFSETQRNKGNFPGRFSGRQFSNSRSEMNVSTLELGDSALYLCASSLDGQGNSPLHFGNGTRLTVT.

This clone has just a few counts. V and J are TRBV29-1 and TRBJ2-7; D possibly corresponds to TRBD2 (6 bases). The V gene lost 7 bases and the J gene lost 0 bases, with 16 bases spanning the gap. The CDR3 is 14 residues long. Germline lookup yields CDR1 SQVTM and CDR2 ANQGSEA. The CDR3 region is CSAPGLTSSYEQYF. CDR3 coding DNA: TGCAGCGCACCGGGACTGACCAGCTCCTACGAGCAGTACTTC.

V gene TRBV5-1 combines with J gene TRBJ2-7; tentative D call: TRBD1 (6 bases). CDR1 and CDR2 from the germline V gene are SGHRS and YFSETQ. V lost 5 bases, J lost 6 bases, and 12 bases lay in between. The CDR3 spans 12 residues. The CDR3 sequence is CASRDSRGEQYF. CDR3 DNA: TGCGCCAGCAGGGACAGTCGGGGCGAGCAGTACTTC.

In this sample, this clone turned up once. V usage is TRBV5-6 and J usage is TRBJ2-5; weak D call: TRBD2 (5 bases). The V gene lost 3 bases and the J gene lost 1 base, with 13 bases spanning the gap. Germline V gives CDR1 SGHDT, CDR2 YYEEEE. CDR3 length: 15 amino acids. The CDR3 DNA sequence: TGTGCCAGCAGCTCGTCGGCGGGTATCCAAGAGACCCAGTACTTC. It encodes CASSSSAGIQETQYF.

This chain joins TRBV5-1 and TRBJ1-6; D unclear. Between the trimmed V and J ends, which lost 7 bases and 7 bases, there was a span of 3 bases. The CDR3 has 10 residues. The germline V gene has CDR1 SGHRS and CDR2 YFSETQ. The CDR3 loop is CASGNSPLHF. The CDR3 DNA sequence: TGCGCCAGCGGGAATTCACCCCTCCACTTT.

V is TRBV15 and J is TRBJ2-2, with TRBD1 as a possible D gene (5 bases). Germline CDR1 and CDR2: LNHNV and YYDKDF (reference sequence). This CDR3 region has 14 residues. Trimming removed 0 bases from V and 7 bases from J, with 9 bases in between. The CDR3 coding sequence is TGTGCCACCAGCAGAGACCAGGGAAGCGGGGAGCTGTTTTTT. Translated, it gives CATSRDQGSGELFF.

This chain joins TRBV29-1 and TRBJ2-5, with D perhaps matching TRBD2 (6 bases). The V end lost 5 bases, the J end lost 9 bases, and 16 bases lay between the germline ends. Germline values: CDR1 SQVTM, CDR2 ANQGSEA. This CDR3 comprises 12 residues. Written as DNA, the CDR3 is TGCAGCGTTTTAACAGATGGGGAGGCCCAGTACTTC. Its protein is CSVLTDGEAQYF.

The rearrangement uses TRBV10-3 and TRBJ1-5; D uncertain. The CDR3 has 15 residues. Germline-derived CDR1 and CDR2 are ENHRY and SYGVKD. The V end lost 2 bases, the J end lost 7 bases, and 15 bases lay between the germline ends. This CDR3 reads CAISEPPGGAQPQHF. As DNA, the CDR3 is TGTGCCATCAGTGAGCCTCCAGGAGGCGCCCAGCCCCAGCATTTT.

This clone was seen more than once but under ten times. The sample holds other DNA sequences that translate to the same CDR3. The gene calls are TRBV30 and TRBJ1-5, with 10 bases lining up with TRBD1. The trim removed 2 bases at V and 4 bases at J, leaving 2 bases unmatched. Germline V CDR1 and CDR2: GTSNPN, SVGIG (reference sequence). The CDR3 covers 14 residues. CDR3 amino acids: CAWSRDRGNQPQHF. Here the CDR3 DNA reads TGTGCCTGGAGTAGGGACAGGGGAAATCAGCCCCAGCATTTT.

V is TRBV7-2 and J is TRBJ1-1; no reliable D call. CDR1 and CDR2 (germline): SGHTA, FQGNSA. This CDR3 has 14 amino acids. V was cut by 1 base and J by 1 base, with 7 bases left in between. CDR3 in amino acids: CASSLEEANTEAFF. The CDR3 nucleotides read TGTGCCAGCAGCTTAGAGGAGGCGAACACTGAAGCTTTCTTT.

For the CDR3, the DNA is TGTGCCAGCAGCGCAAGGACAGGGGGTGAGCAGTTCTTC. Translating gives CASSARTGGEQFF. The chain is built from TRBV7-3 and TRBJ2-1, with 10 positions matching TRBD1. V gave up 5 bases and J gave up 9 bases; unmatched junction bases: 4. Germline assignment: CDR1 SGHTA and CDR2 FQGTGA. The CDR3 spans 13 residues.

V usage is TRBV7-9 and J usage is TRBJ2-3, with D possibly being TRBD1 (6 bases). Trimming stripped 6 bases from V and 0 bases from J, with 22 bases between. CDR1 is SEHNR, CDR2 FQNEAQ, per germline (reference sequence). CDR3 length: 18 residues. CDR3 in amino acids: CASRGQGVMELSTDTQYF. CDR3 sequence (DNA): TGTGCCAGCAGGGGACAAGGGGTCATGGAGCTGAGCACAGATACGCAGTATTTT.

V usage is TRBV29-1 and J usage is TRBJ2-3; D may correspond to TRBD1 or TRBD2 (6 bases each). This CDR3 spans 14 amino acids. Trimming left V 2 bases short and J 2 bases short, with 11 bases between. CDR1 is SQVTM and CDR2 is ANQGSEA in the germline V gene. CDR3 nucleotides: TGCAGCGTTGAAAGGGGGGCCGACACAGATACGCAGTATTTT. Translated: CSVERGADTDTQYF.

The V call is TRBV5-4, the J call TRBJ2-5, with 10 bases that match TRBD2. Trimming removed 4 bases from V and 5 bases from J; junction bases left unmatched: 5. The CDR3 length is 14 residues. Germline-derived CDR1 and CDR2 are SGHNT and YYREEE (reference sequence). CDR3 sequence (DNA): TGTGCCAGCAGCGAGCGGGGGGGCCGGGAGACCCAGTACTTC. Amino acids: CASSERGGRETQYF. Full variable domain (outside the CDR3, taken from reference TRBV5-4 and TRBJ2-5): ETGVTQSPTHLIKTRGQQVTLRCSSQSGHNTVSWYQQALGQGPQFIFQYYREEENGRGNFPPRFSGLQFPNYSSELNVNALELDDSALYLCASSERGGRETQYFGPGTRLLVL.

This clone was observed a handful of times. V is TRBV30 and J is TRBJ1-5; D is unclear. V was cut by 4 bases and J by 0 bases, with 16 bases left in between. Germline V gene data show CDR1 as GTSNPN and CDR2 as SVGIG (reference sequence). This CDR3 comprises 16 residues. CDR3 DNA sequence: TGTGCCTGGACAAACCCTCATATTTCTAGCAATCAGCCCCAGCATTTT. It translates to CAWTNPHISSNQPQHF.

CDR3 coding DNA: TGTGCCAGCAGCTTGGACAGGGTCGGCAATCAGCCCCAGCATTTT. Translated: CASSLDRVGNQPQHF. The chain couples TRBV5-4 to TRBJ1-5; D is possibly TRBD1 (6 bases). Looked up from germline, CDR1 is SGHNT and CDR2 is YYREEE (reference sequence). CDR3 size: 15 residues. Trimming left V 0 bases short and J 2 bases short, with 9 bases between.

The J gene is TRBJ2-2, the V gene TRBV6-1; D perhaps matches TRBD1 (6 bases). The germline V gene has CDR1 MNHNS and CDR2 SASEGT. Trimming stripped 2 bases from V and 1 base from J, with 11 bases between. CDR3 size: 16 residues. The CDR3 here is CASSERRQENTGELFF. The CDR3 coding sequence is TGTGCCAGCAGTGAACGGAGACAGGAGAACACCGGGGAGCTGTTTTTT.